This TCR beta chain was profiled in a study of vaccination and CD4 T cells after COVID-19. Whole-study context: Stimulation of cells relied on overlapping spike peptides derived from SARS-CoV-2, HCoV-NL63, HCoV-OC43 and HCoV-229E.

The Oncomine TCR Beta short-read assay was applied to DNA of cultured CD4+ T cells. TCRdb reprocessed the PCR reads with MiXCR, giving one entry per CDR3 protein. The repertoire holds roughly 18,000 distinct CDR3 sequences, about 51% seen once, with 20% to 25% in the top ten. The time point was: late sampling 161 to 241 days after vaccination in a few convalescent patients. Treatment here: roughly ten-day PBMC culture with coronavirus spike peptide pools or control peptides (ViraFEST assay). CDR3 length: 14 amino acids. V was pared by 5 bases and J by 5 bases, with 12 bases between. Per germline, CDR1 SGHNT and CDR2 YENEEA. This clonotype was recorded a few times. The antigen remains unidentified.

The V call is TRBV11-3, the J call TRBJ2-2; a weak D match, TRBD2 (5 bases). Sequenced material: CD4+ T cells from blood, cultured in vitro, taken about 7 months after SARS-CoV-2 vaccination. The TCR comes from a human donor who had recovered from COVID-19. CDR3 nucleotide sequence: TGTGCCAGCAGCCGGTCCTTAGCGACCGGGGAGCTGTTTTTT. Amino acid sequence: CASSRSLATGELFF.